This T cell receptor (beta chain) comes out of a study of T-cell reconstitution after alpha-beta-depleted transplantation in children. This clonotype appeared a few times. The antigen remains undetermined. This CDR3 is 12 amino acids long. The germline V and J ends were trimmed by 0 bases and 6 bases, with 5 bases remaining between them. CDR1 and CDR2 (germline): KGHSH, LQKENI. Researchers prepared the TCRbeta library using unique molecular identifiers, the study reports. TCRdb processed the PCR reads anew with MiXCR; each CDR3 protein has one entry. The sample records about 640,000 distinct CDR3 sequences, 13% being singletons. Study-wide results and limits: From surviving recipient T cells and thymic progenitors came the high day-60 TCRbeta diversity observed in some patients. There were reportedly several hundred expanded graft clones from which alpha-beta T cells came about two months after transplant. Diversity and T-cell counts at one year after transplant derived mostly from new T cells.

Sequencing was performed on PBMCs, mostly from graft donor cells, taken 360 days after TCRalphabeta/CD19-depleted stem cell transplant. The TCR originated in a male patient under 18 who had a stem cell transplant for acute myeloid leukemia, so the T cells may come from the graft donor. The chain links TRBV18 to TRBJ1-1; D unclear. The CDR3 DNA reads TGTGCCAGCTCACCACCAGCGGCTGAAGCTTTCTTT. It specifies CASSPPAAEAFF.